This TCR beta chain was captured by sequencing in a study of T cell responses to AZD1222 COVID-19 vaccine. As for the study in general: Combined were second doses at about 4 or about 12 weeks. General observations from the study: In a largely white British group with more females than males, clonal diversity was possibly underestimated. Nearly half of spike-specific TCRs reportedly target variant regions that are unmutated in the B.1.351 and B.1.1.7 variants. Sampled repertoires all dated from after the peak T cell response.

Profiling relied on immunoSEQ multiplex PCR, and the TCRdb table lists in-frame clones only, not all of them. The sample includes about 170,000 clones, 80% to 95% of them seen just once. This CDR3 spans 11 amino acids. V lost 5 bases and J lost 7, with 8 bases in between. Germline V gene data show CDR1 as DFQATT and CDR2 as SNEGSKA (reference sequence). In regard to this clone: Its antigen is not identified.

This TCR was sampled from an adult in good health. The rearrangement joins TRBV20-1 to TRBJ1-4; D gene unclear. The sample consisted of peripheral blood, taken on day 0 of AZD1222 vaccination. The CDR3 loop reads CSALNGEKLFF. CDR3 bases: TGCAGTGCTCTAAATGGTGAAAAACTGTTTTTT.